The 14 T cell receptor beta chains reported below all come from one sample, sequenced in a study of radiotherapy plus CTLA-4 blockade in lung cancer. Using immunoSEQ multiplex PCR, the repertoire was profiled, and TCRdb retains in-frame clones only, with some absent. In the table there are about 51,000 clones, around 79% of which are singletons. The input for sequencing was peripheral blood, taken from a patient treated with radiotherapy plus ipilimumab. The receptors shown here come from a human donor with non-small cell lung cancer who had a complete response to radiotherapy plus ipilimumab.

This rearrangement joins TRBV30 to TRBJ1-4; D may be TRBD1 (5 bases). The length of the CDR3 is 12 residues. The ends were cut back, 1 base at V and 7 bases at J, with 7 bases in the middle. CDR1 GTSNPN and CDR2 SVGIG come from the germline V gene (reference sequence). The CDR3 reads CAWSEGREKLFF. The CDR3 coding sequence is TGTGCCTGGAGTGAGGGGCGTGAAAAACTGTTTTTT.

V usage is TRBV7-9 and J usage is TRBJ2-1, with 8 bases fitting TRBD2. Germline V lookup: CDR1 SEHNR, CDR2 FQNEAQ (reference sequence). This CDR3 has 15 residues. V gave up 4 bases and J gave up 5 bases; unmatched junction bases: 7. DNA of the CDR3: TGTGCCAGCAGCTCTCCCGGGACTAGAAACAATGAGCAGTTCTTC. Translation gives CASSSPGTRNNEQFF.

V usage is TRBV19 and J usage is TRBJ2-5; a weak D match, TRBD1 (5 bases). CDR1 and CDR2 (germline): LNHDA, SQIVND (reference sequence). CDR3 length: 13 residues. Deletions cut 4 bases from V and 12 bases from J, with 18 bases between. CDR3 protein: CASSRQGRVRKYF. CDR3 in DNA: TGTGCCAGTAGTAGGCAGGGCCGCGTACGGAAGTACTTC. Drawing the rest from reference TRBV19 and TRBJ2-5, the complete variable domain is DGGITQSPKYLFRKEGQNVTLSCEQNLNHDAMYWYRQDPGQGLRLIYYSQIVNDFQKGDIAEGYSVSREKKESFPLTVTSAQKNPTAFYLCASSRQGRVRKYFGPGTRLLVL.

The chain uses TRBV5-4 and TRBJ2-7; maybe TRBD1 (6 bases). V lost 6 bases and J 6 bases, leaving 16 bases between the germline ends. CDR3 length equals 13 residues. The germline gives CDR1 SGHNT, CDR2 YYREEE (reference sequence). The DNA of the CDR3 is TGTGCCAGCACCATCGACAGGTCCAGCGAGCAGTACTTC. Translation: CASTIDRSSEQYF.

The rearrangement links TRBV6-5 to TRBJ2-1, with TRBD2 identical over 9 bases. From germline, CDR1 is MNHEY and CDR2 SVGAGI. This CDR3 spans 15 amino acids. The V segment lost 2 bases and the J segment 6 bases; nucleotides outside the gene matches: 5. Written as DNA, the CDR3 is TGTGCCAGCAGTTACGGGCGGGGGGGGATCAATGAGCAGTTCTTC. Protein product: CASSYGRGGINEQFF.

The chain carries TRBV9 and TRBJ1-2; 10 nucleotides align to TRBD1. The CDR3 length is 15 residues. Trimming took 7 bases from V and 4 from J; bases not matched to a gene: 10. Germline lookup yields CDR1 SGDLS and CDR2 YYNGEE. The CDR3 DNA reads as TGTGCCAGCGGCCGCGAGGACAGGGGGTCCTATGGCTACACCTTC. This codes for CASGREDRGSYGYTF.

The chain has TRBV6-4 and TRBJ2-1; possible D gene TRBD2, 5 bases. This CDR3 comprises 13 residues. The germline V and J ends were trimmed by 2 bases and 10 bases, with 12 bases remaining between them. Germline V gene lookup returns CDR1 MRHNA and CDR2 SNTAGT. This chain's CDR3 is CASSDERGGEQFF. The CDR3 nucleotides read TGTGCCAGCAGTGACGAACGGGGTGGGGAGCAGTTCTTC.

This chain connects TRBV5-1 to TRBJ1-1, with TRBD1 identical over 9 bases. Trimming removed 3 bases from V and 6 bases from J; junction bases left unmatched: 6. Germline assignment: CDR1 SGHRS and CDR2 YFSETQ. The CDR3 spans 14 residues. In DNA form, the CDR3 reads TGCGCCAGCAGCTGGGACAGGGAGAAAGCTGAAGCTTTCTTT. Protein: CASSWDREKAEAFF.

The chain uses TRBV11-2 and TRBJ1-2, with D unresolved. V lost 5 bases, J lost 8 bases, and 9 bases lay in between. The CDR3 loop spans 11 amino acids. Germline-derived CDR1 and CDR2 are SGHAT and FQNNGV. CDR3 region: CASSPQVGYTF. The CDR3 DNA reads as TGTGCCAGCAGCCCCCAGGTCGGCTACACCTTC.

The chain recombines TRBV7-2 with TRBJ2-7; no reliable D call. From germline, CDR1 is SGHTA and CDR2 FQGNSA. Trimming took 1 base from V and 4 from J, leaving 8 bases between them. This CDR3 is 13 amino acids long. The CDR3 reads CASSLGLGYEQYV. The CDR3 DNA reads TGTGCCAGCAGCTTAGGTCTAGGATACGAGCAGTACGTC.

In regard to this clone: One junction end does not reproduce the germline sequence, and a read error may be involved. This specimen includes other DNA sequences encoding the same CDR3. V usage is TRBV18 and J usage is TRBJ1-3; TRBD1 matches at 10 bases. The CDR3 spans 14 residues. The V gene's germline CDR1 is KGHSH and CDR2 LQKENI. For the CDR3, the DNA is TGTGCCAGCTCGCCGGGGACAGGGGCGGACACCATATACTTT. Translation: CASSPGTGADTIYF. Using reference TRBV18 and TRBJ1-3 for the parts outside the CDR3, the full variable domain is NAGVMQNPRHLVRRRGQEARLRCSPMKGHSHVYWYRQLPEEGLKFMVYLQKENIIDESGMPKERFSAEFPKEGPSILRIQQVVRGDSAAYFCASSPGTGADTIYFGEGSWLTVV.

The chain is built from TRBV4-3 and TRBJ1-3, with D perhaps matching TRBD1 (5 bases). Germline V gene lookup returns CDR1 LGHNA and CDR2 YSLEER. V was clipped by 4 bases and J by 0 bases, with 10 bases between them. The length of the CDR3 is 15 residues. The CDR3 DNA sequence: TGCGCCAGCAGCCGCGACAGCCTCTCTGGAAACACCATATATTTT. Encoded protein: CASSRDSLSGNTIYF.

This chain joins TRBV9 and TRBJ1-1; unclear D gene. The ends were cut back, 3 bases at V and 0 bases at J, with 6 bases in the middle. The CDR3 has 13 residues. Germline CDR1 and CDR2: SGDLS and YYNGEE. The CDR3, as DNA: TGTGCCAGCAGCGCGGTAATGAACACTGAAGCTTTCTTT. This codes for CASSAVMNTEAFF.

With respect to this clone: Relative to the germline gene, one junction end is altered; a read error may explain this. The rearrangement links TRBV7-7 to TRBJ2-5; a weak D match, TRBD2 (5 bases). The length of the CDR3 is 13 residues. Germline V gene lookup returns CDR1 SSHAT and CDR2 FNYEAQ (reference sequence). Here the CDR3 reads CASSRAREETQYF. CDR3 nucleotides: TGTGCTAGCAGCCGGGCGCGGGAAGAGACCCAGTACTTC.